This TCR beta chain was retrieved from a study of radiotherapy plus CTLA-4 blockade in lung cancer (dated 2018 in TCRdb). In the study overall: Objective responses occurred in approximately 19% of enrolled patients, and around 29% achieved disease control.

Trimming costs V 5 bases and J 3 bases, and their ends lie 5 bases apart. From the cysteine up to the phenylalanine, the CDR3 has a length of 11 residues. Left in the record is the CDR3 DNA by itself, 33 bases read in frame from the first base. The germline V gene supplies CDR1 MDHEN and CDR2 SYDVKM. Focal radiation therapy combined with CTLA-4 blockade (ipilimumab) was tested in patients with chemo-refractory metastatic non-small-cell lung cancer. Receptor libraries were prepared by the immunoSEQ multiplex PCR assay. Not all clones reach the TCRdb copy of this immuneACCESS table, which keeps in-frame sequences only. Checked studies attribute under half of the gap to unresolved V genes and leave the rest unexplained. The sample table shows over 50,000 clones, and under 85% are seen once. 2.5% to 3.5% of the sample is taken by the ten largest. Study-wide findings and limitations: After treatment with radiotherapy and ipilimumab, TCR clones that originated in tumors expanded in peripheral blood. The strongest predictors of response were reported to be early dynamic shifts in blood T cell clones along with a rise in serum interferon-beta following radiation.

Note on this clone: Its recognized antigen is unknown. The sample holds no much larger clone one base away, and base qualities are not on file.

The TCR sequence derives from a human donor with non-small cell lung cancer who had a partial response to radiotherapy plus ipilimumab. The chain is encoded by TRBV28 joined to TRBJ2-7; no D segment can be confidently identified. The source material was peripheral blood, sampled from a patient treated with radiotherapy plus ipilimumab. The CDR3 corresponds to CASSPHYEQYF. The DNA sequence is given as TGTGCCAGCAGTCCCCACTACGAGCAGTACTTC.